These T cell receptor beta chains were read from a single sample in a study of T cells in Graves' hyperthyroidism and ophthalmopathy. TCRdb fed the multiplex PCR reads into MiXCR, producing one record per CDR3 protein. The repertoire has about 620,000 distinct CDR3 sequences, 15% to 20% of them found once; the top ten carry 3% to 4%. The source material was blood. All receptors derive from a woman aged 30 to 39 with Graves' hyperthyroidism. Both conserved end residues are part of each CDR3. A D gene is named only where the DNA matches it firmly. Only some rows state a clone size, as once, few, many or a class for expanded clones.

DNA | CDR3 | V | size | J | D
TGTGCCAGTAGCCAAGGGGGACAGATGAACACTGAAGCTTTCTTT | CASSQGGQMNTEAFF | TRBV19 | - | TRBJ1-1 | TRBD1
TGTGCTAGTGGTTCCCCCGGGGGGCGTGGGGAGACCCAGTACTTC | CASGSPGGRGETQYF | TRBV12-5 | few | TRBJ2-5 | -
TGCGCCAGCTCTTTCGTAGCGGGAGGGCCTGGTGAGCAGTACTTC | CASSFVAGGPGEQYF | TRBV5-1 | - | TRBJ2-7 | TRBD2
TGTGCTAGTGGTTCCGGACAGGGGAACACCGGGGAGCTGTTTTTT | CASGSGQGNTGELFF | TRBV12-5 | many | TRBJ2-2 | TRBD1
TGTGCTAGTGGTTTGGCGACCGGGCCCTCCTCCTACGAGCAGTACTTC | CASGLATGPSSYEQYF | TRBV12-5 | many | TRBJ2-7 | -
TGTGCCTGGGGTAGTCGGGAGACCCAGTACTTC | CAWGSRETQYF | TRBV30 | many | TRBJ2-5 | -
TGTGCCAGCAGTTACGGGGGGGGGGGAAACACTGAAGCTTTCTTT | CASSYGGGGNTEAFF | TRBV6-6 | many | TRBJ1-1 | -
TGTGCCAGCAGCCCCACAGGGATGGGGTGGCCCCAGCATTTT | CASSPTGMGWPQHF | TRBV12-3/TRBV12-4 | many | TRBJ1-5 | -
TGTGCCAGCAGTTCCAAGACTAGCGGGAAATCAGATACGCAGTATTTT | CASSSKTSGKSDTQYF | TRBV27 | - | TRBJ2-3 | TRBD2
TGTGCCATCAGGGACCTTTACGACAGGGGGAATGAGCAGTTCTTC | CAIRDLYDRGNEQFF | TRBV10-3 | few | TRBJ2-1 | TRBD1
TGTGCCAGCAGTTCGGGACTAGCGGGTCCCGGGGAGCTGTTTTTT | CASSSGLAGPGELFF | TRBV12-3/TRBV12-4 | many | TRBJ2-2 | TRBD2
TGTGCCAGCAGCGCGATAGCGGAGATCACAGATACGCAGTATTTT | CASSAIAEITDTQYF | TRBV7-9 | few | TRBJ2-3 | -
TGTGCCAGCAGCTTTAGTGAGGGTTCGGGAAACACCATATATTTT | CASSFSEGSGNTIYF | TRBV7-2 | - | TRBJ1-3 | -
TGCGGTGCACGGGGGACGGCGTCCTACGAGCAGTACTTC | CGARGTASYEQYF | TRBV20-1 | many | TRBJ2-7 | -
TGTGCCAGCAGTTCACCTTGGACGGGTAACGATGAGCAGTTCTTC | CASSSPWTGNDEQFF | TRBV27 | many | TRBJ2-1 | -
TGTGCCAGCAGTGAACAGGGGCGTCAGCCCCAGCATTTT | CASSEQGRQPQHF | TRBV2 | - | TRBJ1-5 | -
TGTGCCAGCAGTTACACGAGGGGTGGGAACTATGGCTACACCTTC | CASSYTRGGNYGYTF | TRBV6-5 | - | TRBJ1-2 | -
TGTGCCAGCAGCTTGCGACCAGGACCAAGCACAGATACGCAGTATTTT | CASSLRPGPSTDTQYF | TRBV5-5 | many | TRBJ2-3 | -
TGCGGAGTGGGACAAGGAGGCGGGGAGCAGTACTTC | CGVGQGGGEQYF | TRBV29-1 | - | TRBJ2-7 | -
TGCAGCGCCCGTTTGAACACTGAAGCTTTCTTT | CSARLNTEAFF | TRBV29-1 | few | TRBJ1-1 | -
TGTGCCAGCAGCTTGTGGAGCGGGACCGCGTTCAATGAGCAGTTCTTC | CASSLWSGTAFNEQFF | TRBV7-2 | many | TRBJ2-1 | TRBD2
TGTGCCAGCCGAGGACTGATTAGTACCAGCTCCTACAATGAGCAGTTCTTC | CASRGLISTSSYNEQFF | TRBV7-9 | many | TRBJ2-1 | -
TGTGCCAGCAGTCACGGAGAAAAACTGTTTTTT | CASSHGEKLFF | TRBV12-3/TRBV12-4 | many | TRBJ1-4 | -
TGTGCCAGCTCACCAGGGTTGGGGGATGAGCAGTTCTTC | CASSPGLGDEQFF | TRBV18 | many | TRBJ2-1 | -
TGTGCCAGCAGCCCCCCCCAGGGGGTAAGCTATGGCTACACCTTC | CASSPPQGVSYGYTF | TRBV7-9 | few | TRBJ1-2 | TRBD1
TGCGCCAGCAGCCAGGGAGATCAATACGAGCAGTACTTC | CASSQGDQYEQYF | TRBV4-3 | few | TRBJ2-7 | -
TGTGCCAGCTCACCACCGATGGCCCAGGGGAACACTGAAGCTTTCTTT | CASSPPMAQGNTEAFF | TRBV18 | - | TRBJ1-1 | -
TGTGCCAGCGGCCTCAGGAGGGAGCTGTTTTTT | CASGLRRELFF | TRBV7-9 | - | TRBJ2-2 | -
TGTGCCAGCAGACCGGAAAGTTGGGCACTCACAGATACGCAGTATTTT | CASRPESWALTDTQYF | TRBV12-3/TRBV12-4 | - | TRBJ2-3 | -
TGTGCCAGCAGCTTGGAAAAAGCGGGGGCCTACGAGCAGTACTTC | CASSLEKAGAYEQYF | TRBV11-3 | - | TRBJ2-7 | TRBD2
TGCAGCGTTAGGGTATCTGAAGCTTTCTTT | CSVRVSEAFF | TRBV29-1 | few | TRBJ1-1 | -
TGTGCCAGCGGGCAAACTGAGGCCCAGTACTTC | CASGQTEAQYF | TRBV6-2/TRBV6-3 | - | TRBJ2-5 | -
TGTGCCAGCAGTCGGGGGGACGGGGAGCTGTTTTTT | CASSRGDGELFF | TRBV6-1 | - | TRBJ2-2 | TRBD2
TGTGCCAGCAGCCCGCCGACCTCCAGGGGAAGTGAGCAGTTCTTC | CASSPPTSRGSEQFF | TRBV13 | many | TRBJ2-1 | -
TGTGCCAGCAGAGAGGACAGCATCTATGGCTACACCTTC | CASREDSIYGYTF | TRBV11-2 | few | TRBJ1-2 | -